The 16 T cell receptor beta chains in this list originate from one sample, sequenced in a study of T cells of healthy individuals. Each CDR3 protein gets one entry after TCRdb re-called the 5' RACE reads with MiXCR. This table holds about 96,000 distinct CDR3 sequences, under 20% found once. The origin of the receptors is a human donor in good health.

The table lists this clonotype with a few counts. Its ends do not fully match the called genes, so a read error is possible. The V and J genes are TRBV12-3 or TRBV12-4 and TRBJ2-7; TRBD1 matches at 8 bases. The length of the CDR3 is 12 residues. CDR3 in DNA: TGTGCCAGCAGTTCAGGGACAGGTCCGAAGGAATTC. Translated: CASSSGTGPKEF.

The V call is TRBV2, the J call TRBJ2-1; 11 bases align to TRBD2. Germline V lookup: CDR1 SNHLY, CDR2 FYNNEI. V lost 4 bases to trimming and J lost 6 bases; unmatched junction nucleotides: 5. CDR3 length: 15 residues. This chain's CDR3 is CASSGRLAGFNEQFF. CDR3 nucleotide sequence: TGTGCCAGCAGTGGTAGACTAGCGGGGTTCAATGAGCAGTTCTTC.

The V and J genes are TRBV29-1 and TRBJ2-2, with D possibly matching TRBD1 (6 bases). CDR1 and CDR2 (germline): SQVTM, ANQGSEA. Trimming took off 3 bases at V and 5 bases at J, with 13 bases between the two ends. The CDR3 length is 14 residues. CDR3 bases: TGCAGCGTTGAGGCGCAGGGGAGAACCGGGGAGCTGTTTTTT. Translated, it gives CSVEAQGRTGELFF.

The chain combines TRBV6-2 or TRBV6-3 with TRBJ2-1; TRBD2 matches at 9 bases. V lost 6 bases and J lost 6; bases outside the gene matches: 9. This CDR3 contains 15 residues. Germline assignment: CDR1 MNHEY and CDR2 SVGEGT. CDR3 amino acids: CASSRGGGVSNEQFF. In nucleotides, the CDR3 is TGTGCCAGCAGCCGAGGCGGGGGGGTTAGCAATGAGCAGTTCTTC.

The chain employs TRBV7-9 and TRBJ2-3, with D possibly TRBD2 on 6 matching bases. The CDR3 loop spans 14 amino acids. Germline V gene sequence: CDR1 SEHNR, CDR2 FQNEAQ (reference sequence). V was cut by 3 bases and J by 0 bases, with 7 bases left in between. The CDR3 DNA sequence: TGTGCCAGCAGCTTTAGCGGTAGCACAGATACGCAGTATTTT. Its translation is CASSFSGSTDTQYF.

In its sample, this clonotype was seen a few times. The CDR3 spells CASSKGPRGFAQPQHF. DNA of the CDR3: TGTGCCAGCAGCAAAGGGCCGCGAGGGTTCGCTCAGCCCCAGCATTTT. The rearrangement joins TRBV21-1 to TRBJ1-5. TRBV21-1 is termed a pseudogene. This CDR3 has 16 residues.

The chain employs TRBV7-2 and TRBJ1-4; 7 nucleotides line up with TRBD1. This CDR3 has 13 residues. Germline V CDR1 and CDR2: SGHTA, FQGNSA. The ends lost 5 bases at V and 8 bases at J; junction bases unmatched: 5. The CDR3 DNA sequence: TGTGCCAGCAGCCAGCAGACAGGGGAAAAACTGTTTTTT. Translating it yields CASSQQTGEKLFF.

This chain connects TRBV7-9 to TRBJ2-3; 14 bases fit TRBD2. The trim removed 9 bases at V and 2 bases at J, leaving 7 bases unmatched. The CDR3 loop spans 16 amino acids. Looked up from germline, CDR1 is SEHNR and CDR2 is FQNEAQ (reference sequence). The DNA of the CDR3 is TGTGCCAGTAGGACTAGCGGGAGGCCCACCACAGATACGCAGTATTTT. Amino acids: CASRTSGRPTTDTQYF.

This sequence joins TRBV5-6 and TRBJ1-2, with 7 nucleotides matching TRBD1. The CDR3 is made up of 14 amino acids. The J segment lost 4 bases and the V segment lost 4 bases, leaving 7 bases of the junction unmatched. CDR1 SGHDT and CDR2 YYEEEE come from the germline V gene. DNA of the CDR3: TGTGCCAGCAGCCCGACAGGGCTGGGCTATGGCTACACCTTC. Translation gives CASSPTGLGYGYTF.

This clonotype has a handful of counts. The J gene is TRBJ2-1, the V gene TRBV7-3; the D gene is possibly TRBD2 (6 bases). The germline V gene has CDR1 SGHTA and CDR2 FQGTGA. The V end was cut by 0 bases, the J end by 3 bases, with 6 bases between. CDR3 length equals 14 residues. The CDR3 DNA sequence: TGTGCCAGCAGCTTAACGCGGGGCTACAATGAGCAGTTCTTC. Protein sequence: CASSLTRGYNEQFF. Based on the CDR3 plus reference TRBV7-3 and TRBJ2-1, the full variable domain is GAGVSQTPSNKVTEKGKYVELRCDPISGHTALYWYRQSLGQGPEFLIYFQGTGAADDSGLPNDRFFAVRPEGSVSTLKIQRTERGDSAVYLCASSLTRGYNEQFFGPGTRLTVL.

This clonotype came up a few times. V usage is TRBV5-1 and J usage is TRBJ2-3, with D possibly being TRBD1 or TRBD2 (6 bases each). Trimming shortened V by 4 bases and J by 10 bases, and 16 bases separated the two germline ends. The germline gives CDR1 SGHRS, CDR2 YFSETQ. The CDR3 runs to 13 residues. The CDR3 sequence: CASSSGGLGSQYF. The CDR3, as DNA: TGCGCCAGCAGCAGTGGGGGGCTGGGGTCGCAGTATTTT.

The chain is built from TRBV28 and TRBJ1-5; D not certain. The CDR3 loop spans 12 amino acids. From germline, CDR1 is MDHEN and CDR2 SYDVKM. V was shortened by 4 bases and J by 6 bases, with 7 bases between the two germline ends. The CDR3 bases are TGTGCCAGCAGTTCTCCCAGTCAGCCCCAGCATTTT. Amino acids: CASSSPSQPQHF.

The V gene is TRBV4-1, the J gene TRBJ2-1, with D perhaps TRBD2 (5 bases). The ends were cut back, 3 bases at V and 7 bases at J, with 19 bases in the middle. CDR1 and CDR2 (germline): MGHRA, YSYEKL. The CDR3 spans 16 residues. The CDR3 here is CASSHLAGRLPNEQFF. CDR3 coding DNA: TGCGCCAGCAGCCACCTCGCGGGTCGTCTTCCAAATGAGCAGTTCTTC.

This clonotype was seen a handful of times. The chain couples TRBV2 to TRBJ2-5; D not certain. The CDR3 is 12 residues long. V lost 6 bases, J lost 3 bases, and 8 bases lay in between. In germline, CDR1 is SNHLY, CDR2 FYNNEI. CDR3 sequence: CASRPREETQYF. The DNA of the CDR3 is TGTGCCAGCAGGCCTAGAGAAGAGACCCAGTACTTC.

In its sample, this clonotype was seen a few times. The chain links TRBV28 to TRBJ2-7; the D is unclear. CDR1 MDHEN and CDR2 SYDVKM come from the germline V gene. This CDR3 contains 15 residues. V was clipped by 4 bases and J by 0 bases, with 13 bases between them. The chain's CDR3 is CASSSQVFSSYEQYF. CDR3 coding DNA: TGTGCCAGCAGTTCGCAGGTTTTCAGCTCCTACGAGCAGTACTTC.

This clonotype was observed many times. This rearrangement joins TRBV2 to TRBJ2-1; a possible D gene is TRBD2 (5 bases). The CDR3 extends over 11 amino acids. Germline CDR1 SNHLY, CDR2 FYNNEI. With 9 bases removed from V and 10 bases from J, the gap between germline ends came to 13 bases. CDR3 amino acids: CASTVPGEQFF. CDR3 DNA: TGTGCCAGTACCGTTCCGGGGGAGCAGTTCTTC.